This section outlines one TCR beta chain sequence together with its context. The data stem from a study of early stage breast cancer tumors. V lost 6 bases and J lost 5; bases outside the gene matches: 14. The CDR3 loop spans 16 amino acids. Per the germline V gene, CDR1 is SGHRS and CDR2 is YFSETQ. Some clones are missing from TCRdb's copy, which holds only in-frame ones; the method was immunoSEQ multiplex PCR. Altogether around 40,000 clones are present, over 70% being singletons, with the ten largest covering roughly 7%. The chain uses TRBV5-1 and TRBJ2-7; 10 bases fit TRBD1. This TCR came from a person aged 55 to 75 with breast cancer. Sequencing was done on a sample of blood. Here the CDR3 DNA reads TGCGCCAGCAACCTCCGACCGGGACAGGGGAGCGACGAGCAGTACTTC. Amino acid sequence: CASNLRPGQGSDEQYF.